This TCR beta chain was recovered during a study of liver allograft versus peripheral blood T cells. Study in general: A comparison was made between T cell receptor repertoires in transplanted livers and those in recipients' peripheral blood.

Each CDR3 protein is one row after TCRdb ran MiXCR on the reads. The top ten clones hold about 10% of a sample with more than 2,000 distinct CDR3 sequences, approximately 15% of them seen once. Overall study findings and caveats: Within liver allografts, T cell receptor repertoires were reportedly different from those in peripheral blood.

In its sample, this clonotype is large. Its antigen is still unknown. Germline assignment: CDR1 MNHNS and CDR2 SASEGT. V lost 8 bases and J lost 4; bases outside the gene matches: 11. This CDR3 is built from 15 residues. The origin of this receptor is a human patient who had a liver transplant. These T cells may partly come from the graft donor. The chain combines TRBV6-1 with TRBJ1-2, with TRBD1 matching over 9 bases. The CDR3 protein is CASSYRDRAGYGYTF. The CDR3, as DNA: TGTGCCAGCTCTTACAGGGACAGGGCGGGCTATGGCTACACCTTC.